These 32 T cell receptor beta chains were sequenced from one sample in a study of blood T cell repertoires in COVID-19. Sequencing was performed with immunoSEQ multiplex PCR; in TCRdb, only in-frame clones are kept and a portion is missing. The data show 110,000 or so clones, with 65% to 85% seen just once and 1.5% to 1.8% held by the top ten. Sequencing was done on a sample of peripheral blood. The source of these receptors is a man in his forties or fifties with acute or convalescent COVID-19.

The CDR3, as DNA: TGTGCAAGTCGCTTTGCGACAGGGAAAACTGGAAACACCATATATTTT. This translates into CASRFATGKTGNTIYF. The V call is TRBV12-2, the J call TRBJ1-3; the DNA was not used to check the table's D call, TRBD1. TRBV12-2 is described as a pseudogene. This CDR3 comprises 16 residues.

The CDR3 bases are TGTGCCAGCAGCCAAGGTGTTAGTCCCTCCTACGAGCAGTACTTC. It encodes CASSQGVSPSYEQYF. The chain carries TRBV3-1 (or the pseudogene TRBV3-2) and TRBJ2-7; D remains ambiguous. Germline lookup yields CDR1 LGHDT and CDR2 YNNKEL (reference sequence). Trimming shortened V by 1 base and J by 0 bases, and 10 bases separated the two germline ends. The length of the CDR3 is 15 residues.

The chain has TRBV19 and TRBJ2-3; D not resolved. The germline CDR1 and CDR2 sequences are LNHDA and SQIVND (reference sequence). The CDR3 contains 15 residues. V lost 4 bases and J lost 0, with 11 bases in between. CDR3 coding DNA: TGTGCCAGTAGTAGGGCAGGAACAAGCACAGATACGCAGTATTTT. Its protein product is CASSRAGTSTDTQYF.

This clone has just a few counts. The chain recombines TRBV5-1 with TRBJ1-2; no reliable D call. The CDR3 sequence is 13 residues long. Trimming stripped 4 bases from V and 4 bases from J, with 11 bases between. The germline CDR1 and CDR2 sequences are SGHRS and YFSETQ. CDR3 region: CASSGGSRYGYTF. CDR3 nucleotide sequence: TGCGCCAGCAGCGGAGGCAGTCGCTATGGCTACACCTTC.

This clone has just one count. This chain uses TRBV18 with TRBJ2-2, with D possibly TRBD1 on 6 matching bases. Germline V lookup: CDR1 KGHSH, CDR2 LQKENI. This CDR3 has 15 amino acids. V was shortened by 2 bases and J by 5 bases, with 12 bases between the two germline ends. The CDR3 spells CASSPWEQGTGELFF. The CDR3 DNA follows: TGTGCCAGCTCACCATGGGAACAGGGAACCGGGGAGCTGTTTTTT.

The rearrangement links TRBV5-4 to TRBJ1-6, with D possibly being TRBD1 (6 bases). Germline CDR1 SGHNT, CDR2 YYREEE (reference sequence). The CDR3 sequence is 15 residues long. With 2 bases removed from V and 10 bases from J, the gap between germline ends came to 16 bases. The CDR3 loop is CASSLEQGPKSPLHF. As DNA, the CDR3 is TGTGCCAGCAGCTTAGAACAGGGACCCAAATCACCCCTCCACTTT.

The chain recombines TRBV4-2 with TRBJ2-3, with 9 bases identical to TRBD2. CDR1 and CDR2 from the germline V gene are LGHNA and YNFKEQ. After removal of 1 base from V and 5 bases from J, the junction contained 7 bases not matched to a gene. This CDR3 has 16 residues. CDR3 in amino acids: CASSQGSGGNKDTQYF. The CDR3 DNA reads as TGTGCCAGCAGCCAAGGTAGCGGGGGAAATAAAGATACGCAGTATTTT.

The table lists this clone with many counts. Other DNA variants within this sample encode the same CDR3. This chain uses TRBV18 with TRBJ2-5, with 8 nucleotides matching TRBD1. CDR3 length equals 14 residues. V dropped 3 bases and J dropped 4; count of bases not matched to a gene: 4. Germline lookup yields CDR1 KGHSH and CDR2 LQKENI. CDR3: CASSPGDRGETQYF. Written as DNA, the CDR3 is TGTGCCAGCTCACCGGGAGACAGGGGAGAGACCCAGTACTTC.

This chain links TRBV11-1 with TRBJ2-7, with 8 bases fitting TRBD1. The CDR3 is made up of 14 amino acids. Trimming took 5 bases from V and 3 from J; bases not matched to a gene: 6. Germline loops: CDR1 SGHAT, CDR2 FQDESV (reference sequence). The CDR3 region is CASSPRTGNYEQYF. CDR3 bases: TGTGCCAGCAGCCCTAGGACAGGGAACTACGAGCAGTACTTC. Variable domain in full (rest from reference TRBV11-1 and TRBJ2-7): EAEVAQSPRYKITEKSQAVAFWCDPISGHATLYWYRQILGQGPELLVQFQDESVVDDSQLPKDRFSAERLKGVDSTLKIQPAELGDSAMYLCASSPRTGNYEQYFGPGTRLTVT.

The chain uses TRBV10-3 and TRBJ1-2; TRBD1 is a possible D gene (5 bases). The CDR3 length is 13 residues. Germline V gene sequence: CDR1 ENHRY, CDR2 SYGVKD. Trimming pared 4 bases from V and 5 bases from J, leaving 11 bases between. This chain's CDR3 is CAISGVRDYGYTF. DNA for the CDR3: TGTGCCATCAGTGGGGTCAGGGATTATGGCTACACCTTC.

The chain employs TRBV19 and TRBJ1-5; D gene uncertain. With 7 bases removed from V and 15 bases from J, the gap between germline ends came to 25 bases. Germline CDR1 is LNHDA and CDR2 is SQIVND (reference sequence). CDR3 length equals 14 residues. The DNA for the CDR3 is TGTGCCAGTACCCCACAGCCGCCTTCTGGGCGACGGCATTTT. Translated, it gives CASTPQPPSGRRHF.

This chain's CDR3 is CASRRIQGPMNTEAFF. The CDR3 coding sequence is TGTGCCAGCAGGCGAATACAGGGGCCCATGAACACTGAAGCTTTCTTT. The V and J genes are TRBV6-6 and TRBJ1-1; 7 positions agree with TRBD1. The ends lost 6 bases at V and 0 bases at J; junction bases unmatched: 10. CDR1 is MNHNY and CDR2 is SVGAGI in the germline V gene (reference sequence). The CDR3 totals 16 residues.

This chain joins TRBV5-1 and TRBJ2-1; 11 bases line up with TRBD1. Germline V gives CDR1 SGHRS, CDR2 YFSETQ. The CDR3 has 15 amino acids. The trim removed 3 bases at V and 4 bases at J, leaving 3 bases unmatched. The CDR3 nucleotides are TGCGCCAGCAGCTCCGGACAGGGGGCATACAATGAGCAGTTCTTC. Amino acids: CASSSGQGAYNEQFF.

The CDR3 sequence is CASSPWRGRTGELFF. The DNA of the CDR3 is TGCGCCAGCAGCCCCTGGAGGGGGCGAACCGGGGAGCTGTTTTTT. The V call is TRBV5-1, the J call TRBJ2-2; D perhaps matches TRBD1 (7 bases). The CDR3 spans 15 residues. The V gene lost 4 bases and the J gene lost 5 bases, with 15 bases spanning the gap. Germline values: CDR1 SGHRS, CDR2 YFSETQ.

This clone appeared a single time. This chain joins TRBV9 and TRBJ2-7; 15 bases align to TRBD2. From germline, CDR1 is SGDLS and CDR2 YYNGEE. The junction had 11 bases not matched to a gene; V was cut back by 3 bases and J by 7 bases. The CDR3 totals 17 residues. The CDR3 bases are TGTGCCAGCAGCGGTTGGACTAGCGGGGGGGATGAGGAAGAGCAGTACGTC. Its protein product is CASSGWTSGGDEEEQYV.

This clone has only a few counts. V gene TRBV19 combines with J gene TRBJ2-3; TRBD1 is a possible D gene (6 bases). V lost 5 bases and J 6 bases, leaving 15 bases between the germline ends. Germline lookup yields CDR1 LNHDA and CDR2 SQIVND (reference sequence). This CDR3 spans 14 amino acids. The CDR3 loop is CASSRMTGPDTQYF. In nucleotides, the CDR3 is TGTGCCAGTAGTCGGATGACAGGCCCCGATACGCAGTATTTT. The complete variable domain, with remaining parts taken from reference TRBV19 and TRBJ2-3, reads DGGITQSPKYLFRKEGQNVTLSCEQNLNHDAMYWYRQDPGQGLRLIYYSQIVNDFQKGDIAEGYSVSREKKESFPLTVTSAQKNPTAFYLCASSRMTGPDTQYFGPGTRLTVL.

The chain combines TRBV5-1 with TRBJ2-7, with 8 bases that match TRBD1. V lost 3 bases to trimming and J lost 2 bases; unmatched junction nucleotides: 4. The germline gives CDR1 SGHRS, CDR2 YFSETQ. The CDR3 has 14 residues. This CDR3 reads CASSSGTGTYEQYF. CDR3 nucleotide sequence: TGCGCCAGCAGCTCCGGGACAGGTACCTACGAGCAGTACTTC.

This chain uses TRBV2 with TRBJ1-4, with 7 bases lining up with TRBD1. Germline V lookup: CDR1 SNHLY, CDR2 FYNNEI. The CDR3 contains 14 residues. J gave up 4 bases and V 7 bases, and 6 bases lay outside the gene matches. The CDR3 spells CASNAGQLNEKLFF. For the CDR3, the DNA is TGTGCCAGCAATGCGGGACAGCTTAATGAAAAACTGTTTTTT.

This rearrangement joins TRBV10-3 to TRBJ2-7; possibly TRBD1 for D (6 bases). Trimming removed 0 bases from V and 7 bases from J, with 7 bases in between. The CDR3 length is 12 residues. Germline loops: CDR1 ENHRY, CDR2 SYGVKD. This chain's CDR3 is CAISESGGEQYF. The CDR3 nucleotides are TGTGCCATCAGTGAGTCAGGGGGTGAGCAGTACTTC.

The chain uses TRBV6-5 and TRBJ2-1, with 14 bases fitting TRBD2. V shed 11 bases, J shed 16 bases, and the junction held 13 bases outside the gene matches. The CDR3 covers 13 residues. Germline V gene lookup returns CDR1 MNHEY and CDR2 SVGAGI. In nucleotides, the CDR3 is TGTGCCGGGATGGGACTAGCGGGGGAACGCCAATTCTTC. Translating it yields CAGMGLAGERQFF.

The genes are TRBV10-3 and TRBJ1-1; 8 nucleotides match TRBD1. Per germline, CDR1 ENHRY and CDR2 SYGVKD. Trimming at V came to 7 bases and at J to 5 bases, leaving 6 bases not matched to a gene. CDR3 size: 13 residues. The CDR3 DNA follows: TGTGCCATCACGCAGGGGGCTGAGACTGAAGCTTTCTTT. It yields the protein CAITQGAETEAFF.

The CDR3 loop reads CASSTDREGWNEQFF. CDR3 coding DNA: TGTGCCAGCTCGACTGACAGGGAAGGTTGGAATGAGCAGTTCTTC. This chain joins TRBV18 and TRBJ2-1, with 7 bases matching TRBD1. There are 15 residues in the CDR3. CDR1 and CDR2 (germline): KGHSH, LQKENI. The V gene end was trimmed by 6 bases and the J gene end by 7 bases; junction bases not matched to a gene: 12.

J is TRBJ1-2 and V is TRBV4-1; perhaps TRBD1 as D (6 bases). The V end lost 3 bases, the J end lost 6 bases, and 17 bases lay between the germline ends. Germline V gene sequence: CDR1 MGHRA, CDR2 YSYEKL. There are 15 residues in the CDR3. Here the CDR3 reads CASSQAGGRGNGYTF. The CDR3 coding sequence is TGCGCCAGCAGCCAGGCTGGCGGCAGGGGAAATGGCTACACCTTC.

The chain links TRBV3-1 (or the pseudogene TRBV3-2) to TRBJ2-7; D unclear. The CDR3 loop spans 11 amino acids. Germline V lookup: CDR1 LGHDT, CDR2 YNNKEL (reference sequence). The V gene lost 6 bases and the J gene lost 9 bases, with 12 bases spanning the gap. The CDR3 protein is CASRLDRGQYF. Here the CDR3 DNA reads TGTGCCAGCAGACTTGATAGAGGGCAGTACTTC.

The chain couples TRBV27 to TRBJ2-7; 11 bases map to TRBD1. Trimming cost V 3 bases and J 6 bases; bases outside gene matches: 4. There are 14 residues in the CDR3. Germline assignment: CDR1 MNHEY and CDR2 SMNVEV (reference sequence). DNA of the CDR3: TGTGCCAGCAGTTTCCCGGGACAGGGGGGCGAGCAGTACTTC. Its translation: CASSFPGQGGEQYF.

J is TRBJ1-2 and V is TRBV30; D not resolved. This CDR3 has 13 residues. CDR1 GTSNPN and CDR2 SVGIG come from the germline V gene (reference sequence). V gave up 4 bases and J gave up 2 bases, with 11 bases separating them. CDR3 coding DNA: TGTGCCTGGATATGGGGAGGCAACTATGGCTACACCTTC. This gives the protein CAWIWGGNYGYTF.

The genes are TRBV6-5 and TRBJ2-5; 9 bases agree with TRBD1. The CDR3 is 16 amino acids. CDR1 and CDR2 (germline): MNHEY, SVGAGI. Unmatched junction bases numbered 8, after V lost 4 bases and J lost 2 bases. This CDR3 is CASSWMTGGRQETQYF. The CDR3 region has the DNA TGTGCCAGCAGTTGGATGACAGGGGGAAGGCAAGAGACCCAGTACTTC.

This sequence joins TRBV12-3 or TRBV12-4 and TRBJ1-5; D gene unclear. The CDR3 length is 13 residues. Trimming removed 3 bases at V and 6 bases at J, with 9 bases between. Written as DNA, the CDR3 is TGTGCCAGCAGTTTTGAACAAAGTCAGCCCCAGCATTTT. Protein product: CASSFEQSQPQHF.

This clone was observed a few times. This chain links TRBV19 with TRBJ1-5; D is unresolved. This CDR3 comprises 14 residues. Trimming removed 5 bases from V and 4 bases from J, with 12 bases in between. The V gene's germline CDR1 is LNHDA and CDR2 SQIVND (reference sequence). The chain's CDR3 is CASSSGRDNQPQHF. The DNA for the CDR3 is TGTGCCAGTAGTTCGGGTCGGGATAATCAGCCCCAGCATTTT.

V and J are TRBV25-1 and TRBJ1-2; TRBD1 agrees at 9 bases. V lost 4 bases to trimming and J lost 4 bases; unmatched junction nucleotides: 4. The germline CDR1 and CDR2 sequences are MGHDK and SYGVNS. The CDR3 extends over 14 amino acids. The DNA for the CDR3 is TGTGCCAGCAGTGTGACAGGGGGACCCTATGGCTACACCTTC. This sequence encodes CASSVTGGPYGYTF.

The gene calls are TRBV7-6 and TRBJ1-3, with a weak D call TRBD1 (5 bases). Trimming stripped 0 bases from V and 4 bases from J, with 13 bases between. The CDR3 is 16 amino acids. The germline CDR1 and CDR2 sequences are SGHVS and FNYEAQ. DNA for the CDR3: TGTGCCAGCAGCTTAGCGGGGCGGGACGCGGGAAACACCATATATTTT. This encodes CASSLAGRDAGNTIYF. Using reference TRBV7-6 and TRBJ1-3 for the parts outside the CDR3, the full variable domain is GAGVSQSPRYKVTKRGQDVALRCDPISGHVSLYWYRQALGQGPEFLTYFNYEAQQDKSGLPNDRFSAERPEGSISTLTIQRTEQRDSAMYRCASSLAGRDAGNTIYFGEGSWLTVV.

The chain carries TRBV7-3 and TRBJ1-1; D unclear. The V gene's germline CDR1 is SGHTA and CDR2 FQGTGA. The CDR3 length is 12 residues. Trimming pared 8 bases from V and 2 bases from J, leaving 9 bases between. Here the CDR3 reads CASSRENTEAFF. The CDR3 nucleotides read TGTGCCAGCTCGAGGGAAAACACTGAAGCTTTCTTT.